This T cell receptor (beta chain) was profiled in a study of blood T cells in healthy people across ages. Whole-study findings and limits: Donor CMV status was unknown, possibly confounding expanded clonotype changes. Long-lived donors exceeded aged donors in naive CD4+ cells and diversity.

PBMCs, at least 6 million per sample, were isolated. CDR3 length equals 15 residues. The germline V gene has CDR1 DFQATT and CDR2 SNEGSKA (reference sequence). The ends were cut back, 3 bases at V and 0 bases at J, with 12 bases in the middle. In its sample, this clonotype was seen a few times. The antigen is not known. The authors ran a second PCR of about 6 to 11 cycles using a sample-barcoded 5' primer and a J-beta primer mix. A single record per CDR3 protein comes from TCRdb applying MiXCR to the 5' RACE reads. This sample yields 550,000 to 700,000 distinct CDR3 sequences, of which approximately 25% are seen a single time; about 18% belongs to the top ten.

Sequences were obtained from blood. This clonotype originated in a woman aged 70 to 79 in good health. V gene TRBV20-1 combines with J gene TRBJ1-3; D uncertain. CDR3 loop: CSARDGSYSGNTIYF. As DNA, the CDR3 is TGCAGTGCTAGGGATGGAAGCTACTCTGGAAACACCATATATTTT.